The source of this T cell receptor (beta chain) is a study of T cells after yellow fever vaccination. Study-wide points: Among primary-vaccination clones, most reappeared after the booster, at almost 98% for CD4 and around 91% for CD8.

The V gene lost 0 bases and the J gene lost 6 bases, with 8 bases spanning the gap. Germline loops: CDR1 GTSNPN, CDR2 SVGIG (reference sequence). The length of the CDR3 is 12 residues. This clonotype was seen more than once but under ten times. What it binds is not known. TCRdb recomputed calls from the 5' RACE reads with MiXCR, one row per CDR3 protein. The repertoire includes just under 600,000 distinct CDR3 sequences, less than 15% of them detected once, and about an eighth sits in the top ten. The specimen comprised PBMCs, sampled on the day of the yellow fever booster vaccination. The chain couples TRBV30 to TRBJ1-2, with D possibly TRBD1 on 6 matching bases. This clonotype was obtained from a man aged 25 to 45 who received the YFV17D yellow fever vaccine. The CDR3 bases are TGTGCCTGGAGTGTACAGGGCCATGGCTACACCTTC. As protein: CAWSVQGHGYTF.